These 13 T cell receptor beta chains came from one sample sequenced in a study of cytomegalovirus exposure and HLA in healthy donors. 60 Vbeta and 13 Jbeta primers were used in PCR. Sequenced by immunoSEQ multiplex PCR; TCRdb stores in-frame clones only, minus some. The sample data list around 110,000 clones. Sequenced sample: PBMCs. The source of these receptors is a man aged 25-45 years in good health and CMV-seronegative.

The gene calls are TRBV7-3 and TRBJ2-2, with a tentative D call TRBD1 (6 bases). V dropped 1 base and J dropped 2 bases, with 8 bases sitting between them. This CDR3 is built from 15 residues. CDR1 and CDR2 from the germline V gene are SGHTA and FQGTGA. The CDR3 sequence: CASSLNRDNTGELFF. CDR3 DNA: TGTGCCAGCAGCTTAAACAGGGACAACACCGGGGAGCTGTTTTTT.

The CDR3 DNA follows: TGTGCCAGCAGCCAAGATAGGCAGGGTACAGGAAACACCATATATTTT. Protein sequence: CASSQDRQGTGNTIYF. The chain uses TRBV4-2 and TRBJ1-3, with D maybe TRBD1 (5 bases). The V gene's germline CDR1 is LGHNA and CDR2 YNFKEQ. This CDR3 region has 16 residues. The V and J ends lost 0 bases and 4 bases respectively, with 13 bases between them.

The CDR3 sequence is CASRPRGLRNTGELFF. DNA of the CDR3: TGTGCCAGCAGGCCCAGGGGCCTAAGGAACACCGGGGAGCTGTTTTTT. V usage is TRBV2 and J usage is TRBJ2-2; TRBD1 is a possible D gene (6 bases). The germline V and J ends were trimmed by 6 bases and 1 base, with 15 bases remaining between them. Germline CDR1 reads SNHLY; CDR2 reads FYNNEI. This CDR3 comprises 16 residues. Filled out from reference TRBV2 and TRBJ2-2, the complete variable domain reads EPEVTQTPSHQVTQMGQEVILRCVPISNHLYFYWYRQILGQKVEFLVSFYNNEISEKSEIFDDQFSVERPDGSNFTLKIRSTKLEDSAMYFCASRPRGLRNTGELFFGEGSRLTVL.

The V call is TRBV7-6, the J call TRBJ2-5; 10 nucleotides agree with TRBD2. CDR1 and CDR2 (germline): SGHVS, FNYEAQ. The ends lost 6 bases at V and 4 bases at J; junction bases unmatched: 5. The CDR3 length is 14 residues. CDR3 nucleotides: TGTGCCAGCAGACAAGCGGGGGGGGTAGAGACCCAGTACTTC. Amino acid sequence: CASRQAGGVETQYF.

The chain combines TRBV19 with TRBJ1-2; TRBD1 matches at 8 bases. V trimming: 3 bases; J trimming: 4 bases; junction bases outside the gene matches: 13. This CDR3 comprises 17 residues. Germline lookup yields CDR1 LNHDA and CDR2 SQIVND (reference sequence). The CDR3 protein is CASSIPGTGPRGYGYTF. In DNA form, the CDR3 reads TGTGCCAGTAGTATCCCCGGGACAGGCCCCCGGGGCTATGGCTACACCTTC.

This chain uses TRBV6-5 with TRBJ2-7; 7 positions match TRBD1. The CDR3 covers 15 residues. The germline CDR1 and CDR2 sequences are MNHEY and SVGAGI. V gave up 5 bases and J gave up 3 bases; unmatched junction bases: 10. In DNA, the CDR3 is TGTGCCAGCAGTCTCCGGGACAGATGGAACTACGAGCAGTACTTC. It codes for CASSLRDRWNYEQYF.

The chain recombines TRBV10-3 with TRBJ1-2, with TRBD1 matching 7 bases. The ends lost 7 bases at V and 4 bases at J; junction bases unmatched: 6. There are 13 residues in the CDR3. CDR1 and CDR2 (germline): ENHRY, SYGVKD. CDR3 residues: CAITETGIYGYTF. DNA for the CDR3: TGTGCCATCACCGAGACAGGGATCTATGGCTACACCTTC.

The chain links TRBV4-3 to TRBJ1-5; 7 nucleotides match TRBD1. This CDR3 region has 14 residues. The V and J ends lost 4 bases and 3 bases, in that order; junction bases with no gene match: 3. Germline values: CDR1 LGHNA, CDR2 YSLEER. The CDR3 coding sequence is TGCGCCAGCAGCCCGGGACAGTACAATCAGCCCCAGCATTTT. The encoded protein is CASSPGQYNQPQHF.

The chain employs TRBV6-6 and TRBJ2-7; 9 nucleotides match TRBD1. The CDR3 totals 14 residues. V gave up 5 bases and J gave up 3 bases; unmatched junction bases: 5. CDR1 is MNHNY and CDR2 is SVGAGI in the germline V gene (reference sequence). The CDR3 loop reads CASSPGQGHYEQYF. The CDR3, as DNA: TGTGCCAGCAGTCCTGGACAGGGGCACTACGAGCAGTACTTC.

This chain joins TRBV18 and TRBJ1-4; D remains ambiguous. The V end lost 3 bases, the J end lost 3 bases, and 11 bases lay between the germline ends. CDR1 KGHSH and CDR2 LQKENI come from the germline V gene. The CDR3 is 15 amino acids. CDR3 bases: TGTGCCAGCTCACCGACTGTGGAGGCTAATGAAAAACTGTTTTTT. Its protein product is CASSPTVEANEKLFF. The variable domain in full, with the rest retrieved from reference TRBV18 and TRBJ1-4, is NAGVMQNPRHLVRRRGQEARLRCSPMKGHSHVYWYRQLPEEGLKFMVYLQKENIIDESGMPKERFSAEFPKEGPSILRIQQVVRGDSAAYFCASSPTVEANEKLFFGSGTQLSVL.

The rearrangement joins TRBV6-5 to TRBJ2-7, with D possibly matching TRBD1 (5 bases). Germline CDR1 is MNHEY and CDR2 is SVGAGI. V was pared by 6 bases and J by 6 bases, with 18 bases between. The CDR3 loop spans 14 amino acids. The CDR3 nucleotides are TGTGCCAGCAGCCTCCAGGGTGGGCTGGGCGAGCAGTACTTC. Translating gives CASSLQGGLGEQYF.

As DNA, the CDR3 is TGTGCCAGCAGCTTTGCGGGGGCCTACAATGAGCAGTTCTTC. It yields the protein CASSFAGAYNEQFF. The V and J genes are TRBV7-3 and TRBJ2-1, with 7 nucleotides matching TRBD2. CDR3 length equals 14 residues. Germline V gene sequence: CDR1 SGHTA, CDR2 FQGTGA. The trim removed 3 bases at V and 2 bases at J, leaving 1 base unmatched.

The rearrangement links TRBV5-4 to TRBJ2-2, with 10 nucleotides matching TRBD2. V shed 0 bases, J shed 7 bases, and the junction held 6 bases outside the gene matches. This CDR3 comprises 16 residues. Germline V CDR1 and CDR2: SGHNT, YYREEE (reference sequence). DNA of the CDR3: TGTGCCAGCAGCTTGGCCCAGCGGGGGGGCATCGGGGAGCTGTTTTTT. Its translation: CASSLAQRGGIGELFF.